This TCR beta chain was profiled in a study of T cells in Graves' hyperthyroidism and ophthalmopathy. This clonotype was found a few times. Amplified regions were TCR beta CDR3 sequences from RNA transcripts. The primer set for the first-round RT-PCR of the TCR CDR3 was HTBI. TCRdb used MiXCR to reprocess the multiplex PCR reads, holding one entry per CDR3 protein. This table holds about 510,000 distinct CDR3 sequences, 12% to 15% found once. The CDR3 loop spans 17 amino acids. V shed 4 bases and J 1 base; nucleotides not matched to a gene: 15. Germline CDR1 DFQATT, CDR2 SNEGSKA (reference sequence). The source of this sequence is a woman between 35 and 50 years old with Graves' hyperthyroidism. The source material was blood. The chain combines TRBV20-1 with TRBJ2-7; 8 bases are shared with TRBD2. CDR3 loop: CSAKNPTWGLESYEQYF. The CDR3 DNA reads as TGCAGTGCTAAAAATCCGACTTGGGGACTAGAATCCTACGAGCAGTACTTC.